These 22 T cell receptor beta chains originate from one sample sequenced in a study of spatial heterogeneity in lung cancer. The sample's time point: sample taken at primary tumor resection. Unsorted samples of tumor, nontumor lung or frozen PBMC had their whole RNA sequenced. TCRdb ran MiXCR on the 5' RACE reads and lists one entry per CDR3 protein. The sample lists about 48,000 distinct CDR3 sequences; less than 6% were seen once. The specimen was PBMCs, collected at surgery. Receptor source: a male donor with early-stage non-small cell lung cancer.

This clonotype was observed many times. The rearrangement uses TRBV28 and TRBJ1-4, with 7 bases aligning to TRBD1. V lost 4 bases and J lost 7; bases outside the gene matches: 9. CDR3 length equals 15 residues. Germline CDR1 MDHEN, CDR2 SYDVKM. Here the CDR3 reads CASSSLSGGGEKLFF. Here the CDR3 DNA reads TGTGCCAGCAGTTCTCTATCAGGGGGAGGTGAAAAACTGTTTTTT.

Ten or more counts support this clonotype. The chain carries TRBV7-3 and TRBJ2-3, with D unclear. CDR1 SGHTA and CDR2 FQGTGA come from the germline V gene. Trimming took 1 base from V and 3 from J, leaving 5 bases between them. The length of the CDR3 is 13 residues. CDR3 nucleotide sequence: TGTGCCAGCAGCTTAAGTTGGACAGATACGCAGTATTTT. Its translation: CASSLSWTDTQYF.

This clonotype has at least ten counts. This rearrangement joins TRBV28 to TRBJ1-6, with D hard to call. Germline V gene lookup returns CDR1 MDHEN and CDR2 SYDVKM. V lost 7 bases and J 7 bases, leaving 8 bases between the germline ends. The CDR3 is 12 amino acids. The CDR3 loop reads CASNPSNSPLHF. The CDR3 DNA reads as TGTGCCAGCAACCCAAGCAATTCACCCCTCCACTTT.

This clonotype was seen repeatedly, ten times or more. This chain connects TRBV6-2 or TRBV6-3 to TRBJ2-6; TRBD1 might be the D (6 bases). Germline CDR1 is MNHEY and CDR2 is SVGEGT. Deletions cut 5 bases from V and 0 bases from J, with 14 bases between. This CDR3 spans 17 amino acids. The CDR3 is CASSDRLPASGANVLTF. CDR3 nucleotide sequence: TGTGCCAGCAGTGACAGGCTTCCCGCCTCTGGGGCCAACGTCCTGACTTTC.

This clonotype appeared many times. The chain has TRBV7-9 and TRBJ1-3, with D possibly being TRBD1 (5 bases). The CDR3 spans 15 residues. V lost 6 bases to trimming and J lost 1 base, with 13 bases between them. Germline loops: CDR1 SEHNR, CDR2 FQNEAQ (reference sequence). CDR3 DNA: TGTGCCAGCAGGGAAGGGACGGCGTCTGGAAACACCATATATTTT. It translates to CASREGTASGNTIYF.

This clonotype has a handful of counts. The genes are TRBV5-5 and TRBJ2-1; no clear D gene. The CDR3 runs to 13 residues. V lost 1 base to trimming and J lost 8 bases, with 10 bases between them. CDR1 and CDR2 from the germline V gene are SGHKS and YYEKEE (reference sequence). This CDR3 reads CASSLRSSDEQFF. The CDR3 region has the DNA TGTGCCAGCAGCTTGAGGTCTTCCGATGAGCAGTTCTTC.

This clonotype appeared a few times. The chain uses TRBV24-1 and TRBJ2-1; 11 nucleotides agree with TRBD1. The V and J ends lost 4 bases and 3 bases, in that order; junction bases with no gene match: 7. The CDR3 sequence is 17 residues long. Looked up from germline, CDR1 is KGHDR and CDR2 is SFDVKD. This CDR3 is CATSEGQGAVGYNEQFF. CDR3 DNA: TGTGCCACCAGTGAAGGACAGGGGGCCGTAGGCTACAATGAGCAGTTCTTC.

This clonotype was counted between two and nine times. The rearrangement links TRBV6-6 to TRBJ1-6, with 7 bases matching TRBD1. This CDR3 has 13 residues. Per germline, CDR1 MNHNY and CDR2 SVGAGI (reference sequence). Trimming cost V 7 bases and J 7 bases; bases outside gene matches: 4. The CDR3 nucleotides are TGTGCCAGCACCCGGGACAGCAATTCACCCCTCCACTTT. Its translation: CASTRDSNSPLHF.

The table lists this clonotype with many counts. The chain is built from TRBV30 and TRBJ2-5; 8 bases match TRBD1. This CDR3 contains 13 residues. Germline CDR1 is GTSNPN and CDR2 is SVGIG (reference sequence). V was pared by 2 bases and J by 4 bases, with 3 bases of the junction left unmatched. CDR3 sequence (DNA): TGTGCCTGGAGTCTAACAGGGGGAGAGACCCAGTACTTC. Translation: CAWSLTGGETQYF.

This clonotype has at least ten counts. CDR3 residues: CSARPSGTSSTDTQYF. DNA for the CDR3: TGCAGTGCTAGGCCGTCCGGGACCTCAAGCACAGATACGCAGTATTTT. The chain employs TRBV20-1 and TRBJ2-3; D may be TRBD1 or TRBD2 (5 bases each). V was pared by 3 bases and J by 0 bases, with 16 bases between. Germline CDR1 reads DFQATT; CDR2 reads SNEGSKA (reference sequence). The CDR3 length is 16 residues.

This clonotype was found many times. The V gene is TRBV7-8, the J gene TRBJ1-1; the D gene is possibly TRBD1 (6 bases). The V end lost 1 base, the J end lost 3 bases, and 6 bases lay between the germline ends. This CDR3 spans 13 amino acids. Looked up from germline, CDR1 is SGHVS and CDR2 is FQNEAQ. Here the CDR3 reads CASSLDRDTEAFF. As DNA, the CDR3 is TGTGCCAGCAGCTTAGACAGGGACACTGAAGCTTTCTTT.

This clonotype has at least ten counts. This chain joins TRBV5-1 and TRBJ2-2, with D tentatively TRBD1 (5 bases). The germline gives CDR1 SGHRS, CDR2 YFSETQ. V was clipped by 5 bases and J by 6 bases, with 11 bases between them. The CDR3 covers 13 residues. CDR3 residues: CASSSGPPGELFF. For the CDR3, the DNA is TGCGCCAGCAGTTCAGGGCCACCCGGGGAGCTGTTTTTT.

This clonotype was counted at least ten times. The V call is TRBV20-1, the J call TRBJ2-3; TRBD2 agrees at 10 bases. V was clipped by 2 bases and J by 4 bases; unmatched bases: 6. The CDR3 contains 15 residues. The V gene's germline CDR1 is DFQATT and CDR2 SNEGSKA (reference sequence). The CDR3 nucleotides read TGCAGTGCTAGACAAAGCGGGAGGGCAGCAGATACGCAGTATTTT. Translation gives CSARQSGRAADTQYF.

This clonotype was seen ten or more times. The rearrangement joins TRBV7-8 to TRBJ2-7, with a tentative D call TRBD1 (6 bases). The CDR3 is 18 residues long. CDR1 is SGHVS, CDR2 FQNEAQ, per germline. Trimming shortened V by 2 bases and J by 3 bases, and 23 bases separated the two germline ends. CDR3 in amino acids: CASSLKARGYGVGYEQYF. In nucleotides, the CDR3 is TGTGCCAGCAGCTTAAAGGCCAGGGGATATGGGGTGGGCTACGAGCAGTACTTC.

In its sample, this clonotype was seen many times. J is TRBJ2-7 and V is TRBV5-1, with 7 bases matching TRBD2. CDR1 and CDR2 from the germline V gene are SGHRS and YFSETQ. The CDR3 covers 14 residues. V lost 3 bases, J lost 3 bases, and 6 bases stayed unmatched. In nucleotides, the CDR3 is TGCGCCAGCAGCTCGACCGGCGGGAGCTACGAGCAGTACTTC. Residues: CASSSTGGSYEQYF.

This clonotype has more than one count but fewer than ten. The chain's CDR3 is CASSLDPGTSGYNEQFF. The CDR3 coding sequence is TGTGCCAGCAGCCTAGATCCGGGGACTAGCGGTTACAATGAGCAGTTCTTC. The V and J genes are TRBV9 and TRBJ2-1, with 11 bases matching TRBD2. J gave up 4 bases and V 4 bases, and 10 bases lay outside the gene matches. Germline V gives CDR1 SGDLS, CDR2 YYNGEE. This CDR3 comprises 17 residues. The full variable domain, its missing parts supplied by reference TRBV9 and TRBJ2-1, is DSGVTQTPKHLITATGQRVTLRCSPRSGDLSVYWYQQSLDQGLQFLIQYYNGEERAKGNILERFSAQQFPDLHSELNLSSLELGDSALYFCASSLDPGTSGYNEQFFGPGTRLTVL.

This clonotype was seen ten or more times. The chain employs TRBV12-3 or TRBV12-4 and TRBJ2-2; 10 bases fit TRBD1. The CDR3 length is 16 residues. V shed 6 bases and J 6 bases; nucleotides not matched to a gene: 10. The CDR3 here is CASRTGTGASPGELFF. The CDR3 bases are TGTGCCAGCAGAACCGGGACAGGGGCTAGTCCCGGGGAGCTGTTTTTT.

This clonotype was seen many times. DNA of the CDR3: TGTGCCAGCAGTGAACTGGCAGGGAGCCGGGGCACGCAGTATTTT. Protein product: CASSELAGSRGTQYF. This sequence joins TRBV6-1 and TRBJ2-3; perhaps D is TRBD1 or TRBD2 (5 bases each). Germline V gene lookup returns CDR1 MNHNS and CDR2 SASEGT. Trimming left V 2 bases short and J 9 bases short, with 18 bases between. The CDR3 is 15 residues long.

This clonotype appeared a few times. This sequence joins TRBV2 and TRBJ2-3; tentative D call: TRBD2 (6 bases). The CDR3 has 13 amino acids. V lost 7 bases, J lost 2 bases, and 10 bases lay in between. CDR1 is SNHLY, CDR2 FYNNEI, per germline. In nucleotides, the CDR3 is TGTGCCAGCACGGGGGACTTCACAGATACGCAGTATTTT. Protein sequence: CASTGDFTDTQYF.

Many counts were recorded for this clonotype. This chain links TRBV5-1 with TRBJ2-1, with 9 bases fitting TRBD1. This CDR3 spans 15 amino acids. Unmatched junction bases numbered 9, after V lost 3 bases and J lost 8 bases. Germline V gene data show CDR1 as SGHRS and CDR2 as YFSETQ. CDR3 loop: CASSSDPGTGYEQFF. CDR3 DNA: TGCGCCAGCAGCTCGGACCCCGGGACAGGGTATGAGCAGTTCTTC.

This clonotype showed up many times. The gene calls are TRBV7-2 and TRBJ2-1, with 14 bases fitting TRBD2. The V gene's germline CDR1 is SGHTA and CDR2 FQGNSA. The V segment lost 10 bases and the J segment 12 bases; nucleotides outside the gene matches: 2. This CDR3 comprises 11 residues. CDR3 in amino acids: CATGLAGGQFF. Written as DNA, the CDR3 is TGTGCCACCGGACTAGCGGGAGGGCAGTTCTTC.

This clonotype was seen only a few times. The V gene is TRBV4-1, the J gene TRBJ2-5, with D perhaps matching TRBD1 or TRBD2 (5 bases each). The length of the CDR3 is 14 residues. Germline V gene data show CDR1 as MGHRA and CDR2 as YSYEKL. The V end was cut by 5 bases, the J end by 0 bases, with 10 bases between. DNA of the CDR3: TGCGCCAGCAGCACCCGGGACCACCAAGAGACCCAGTACTTC. This codes for CASSTRDHQETQYF.